The 5 T cell receptor beta chains presented below share a single source sample, sequenced in a study of breast tumors, draining lymph nodes, adjacent tissues (dated by TCRdb to 2016 to 2017). Lymph node samples came from the axillary draining lymph nodes of breast cancer patients. The library was built by means of multiplex PCR. Sequencing took place on an Illumina HiSeq 2000. TCRdb handled the public reads itself, with Q25 trimming in fastp and clone calling in MiXCR, and kept productive beta chains. Identical CDR3 protein sequences are pooled into one entry, listed with their most common genes and DNA. This sample holds 150,000 to 200,000 distinct CDR3 sequences; roughly 30% were observed only once. The top ten clones comprise 3.5% to 4.5% of the sample. The sequenced sample was axillary lymph node tissue. The receptors here all came from a female donor with breast cancer. Some clones in this sample may be carry-over from other donors' samples.

This clonotype came up a few times. The chain uses TRBV19 and TRBJ1-2; tentatively, D is TRBD1 (5 bases). Germline loops: CDR1 LNHDA, CDR2 SQIVND (reference sequence). The CDR3 totals 15 residues. Trimming removed 7 bases at V and 5 bases at J, with 20 bases between. The CDR3, as DNA: TGTGCCAGTAACTACCTCCGGGACCCCTTTTATGGCTACACCTTC. Protein product: CASNYLRDPFYGYTF.

This clonotype appeared a single time. The rearrangement links TRBV6-4 to TRBJ1-5; TRBD1 agrees at 7 bases. The CDR3 is 18 amino acids. The germline V gene encodes CDR1 MRHNA and CDR2 SNTAGT. V dropped 0 bases and J dropped 0; count of bases not matched to a gene: 8. The CDR3 region has the DNA TGTGCCAGCAGTGACTCCTTCTTGGGACAGCTTAGCAATCAGCCCCAGCATTTT. The encoded protein is CASSDSFLGQLSNQPQHF.

Comment on this clonotype: A clone one base away is much larger, so this may be a read error. V gene TRBV5-5 combines with J gene TRBJ2-1; D is perhaps TRBD1 (5 bases). Per germline, CDR1 SGHKS and CDR2 YYEKEE (reference sequence). Trimming took off 1 base at V and 2 bases at J, with 10 bases between the two ends. This CDR3 contains 15 residues. The CDR3 region is CASSLLQAAYNEQFF. The DNA for the CDR3 is TGTGCCAGCAGCTTGTTACAGGCGGCCTACAATGAGCAGTTCTTC.

The chain couples TRBV9 to TRBJ1-4, with D possibly being TRBD1 (5 bases). The germline V gene has CDR1 SGDLS and CDR2 YYNGEE. The CDR3 is made up of 16 amino acids. The ends were cut back, 0 bases at V and 7 bases at J, with 16 bases in the middle. The CDR3 nucleotides read TGTGCCAGCAGCGTAGGGTCAGGGACGGGCACTGAAAAACTGTTTTTT. Translation: CASSVGSGTGTEKLFF.

The V gene is TRBV11-3, the J gene TRBJ2-5; TRBD1 might be the D (5 bases). CDR1 and CDR2 from the germline V gene are SGHNT and YENEEA. The CDR3 consists of 14 residues. V lost 5 bases, J lost 0 bases, and 10 bases lay in between. CDR3 residues: CASSPDSHQETQYF. The CDR3 DNA is TGTGCCAGCAGCCCTGACAGTCACCAAGAGACCCAGTACTTC.